A single sample is the source of the 31 T cell receptor beta chains below, sequenced in a study of naive and memory T cell subsets. An oligonucleotide containing a UMI was ligated to the 3' end of TCR cDNA. The SP2 primer and nested alpha and beta constant region primers amplified ligated cDNA in four rounds. TCRdb reanalysed the 5' RACE reads using MiXCR and keeps one entry per CDR3 protein. Of tens of thousands of distinct CDR3 sequences in the sample, roughly 8.1% are singletons; the top ten hold about 19%. These receptors originate from a female donor in good health.

There are many counts of this clonotype. CDR3 DNA: TGTGCCAGTAGAGGACAGACTCAAGAGACCCAGTACTTC. This sequence encodes CASRGQTQETQYF. V is TRBV19 and J is TRBJ2-5; TRBD1 might be the D (6 bases). CDR1 is LNHDA, CDR2 SQIVND, per germline (reference sequence). The CDR3 has 13 amino acids. V gave up 6 bases and J gave up 2 bases, with 10 bases separating them.

The genes are TRBV19 and TRBJ2-5; 9 bases are a match to TRBD1. The trim removed 5 bases at V and 5 bases at J, leaving 6 bases unmatched. Per germline, CDR1 LNHDA and CDR2 SQIVND (reference sequence). This CDR3 contains 14 residues. CDR3 DNA sequence: TGTGCCAGTAGTTCCGGACAGGGGATTGAGACCCAGTACTTC. It is translated as CASSSGQGIETQYF. Supplemented by reference TRBV19 and TRBJ2-5, the full variable domain reads DGGITQSPKYLFRKEGQNVTLSCEQNLNHDAMYWYRQDPGQGLRLIYYSQIVNDFQKGDIAEGYSVSREKKESFPLTVTSAQKNPTAFYLCASSSGQGIETQYFGPGTRLLVL.

This clonotype was observed a few times. The V and J genes are TRBV7-8 and TRBJ2-2, with 8 bases matching TRBD1. V gave up 2 bases and J gave up 2 bases; unmatched junction bases: 4. The CDR3 length is 16 residues. CDR1 SGHVS and CDR2 FQNEAQ come from the germline V gene. The chain's CDR3 is CASSLRDRINTGELFF. The CDR3 DNA reads TGTGCCAGCAGCTTAAGGGACAGGATCAACACCGGGGAGCTGTTTTTT.

The chain uses TRBV28 and TRBJ2-7, with a possible D match to TRBD1 (5 bases). Germline CDR1 MDHEN, CDR2 SYDVKM. This CDR3 has 14 amino acids. Trimming removed 5 bases at V and 6 bases at J, with 17 bases between. The CDR3 DNA reads TGTGCCAGCAGTCCCACTGGGGCGGTGGCCGAGCAGTACTTC. Protein sequence: CASSPTGAVAEQYF. Full variable domain (missing parts from reference TRBV28 and TRBJ2-7): DVKVTQSSRYLVKRTGEKVFLECVQDMDHENMFWYRQDPGLGLRLIYFSYDVKMKEKGDIPEGYSVSREKKERFSLILESASTNQTSMYLCASSPTGAVAEQYFGPGTRLTVT.

The rearrangement joins TRBV27 to TRBJ2-5; the D gene is possibly TRBD2 (6 bases). Germline values: CDR1 MNHEY, CDR2 SMNVEV (reference sequence). Deletions cut 4 bases from V and 5 bases from J, with 8 bases between. This CDR3 comprises 12 residues. The CDR3 spells CASSSAGETQYF. The CDR3 coding sequence is TGTGCCAGCAGTTCTGCGGGGGAGACCCAGTACTTC.

This clonotype was counted between two and nine times. In DNA form, the CDR3 reads TGTGCCAGCAGTCCCGGCGGGGGGCGTACCGGGGAGCTGTTTTTT. Translating it yields CASSPGGGRTGELFF. The V and J genes are TRBV12-3 or TRBV12-4 and TRBJ2-2, with 8 bases aligning to TRBD2. J was trimmed by 5 bases and V by 5 bases; bases with no gene match: 7. This CDR3 has 15 amino acids.

This clonotype was recorded a few times. The chain is built from TRBV28 and TRBJ2-2; TRBD1 aligns across 8 bases. Germline CDR1 reads MDHEN; CDR2 reads SYDVKM. V lost 0 bases, J lost 6 bases, and 3 bases stayed unmatched. The CDR3 runs 15 residues. CDR3 residues: CASSLWAGGSGELFF. CDR3 DNA: TGTGCCAGCAGTTTATGGGCAGGGGGCTCCGGGGAGCTGTTTTTT.

V usage is TRBV19 and J usage is TRBJ2-1; D is undetermined. This CDR3 spans 15 amino acids. V was cut by 5 bases and J by 0 bases, with 11 bases left in between. CDR1 is LNHDA, CDR2 SQIVND, per germline (reference sequence). The CDR3 coding sequence is TGTGCCAGTAGTCCACAGCAAAACTCCTACAATGAGCAGTTCTTC. Amino acid sequence: CASSPQQNSYNEQFF.

This clonotype occurred a few times. This rearrangement joins TRBV13 to TRBJ2-5, with 13 bases fitting TRBD2. V was pared by 5 bases and J by 10 bases, with 16 bases of the junction left unmatched. Germline CDR1 and CDR2: PRHDT and FYEKMQ (reference sequence). This CDR3 region has 17 residues. CDR3 bases: TGTGCCAGCAGCACCCCCTGGGGGACTAGCGGGACGTCCGTCCAGTACTTC. Translating it yields CASSTPWGTSGTSVQYF.

As DNA, the CDR3 is TGTGCCAGCAGTGAAGCAGGGACAGACGAGGCCTACGAGCAGTACTTC. It codes for CASSEAGTDEAYEQYF. The gene calls are TRBV6-1 and TRBJ2-7; 7 bases line up with TRBD1. Trimming took 0 bases from V and 2 from J; bases not matched to a gene: 7. Germline V gives CDR1 MNHNS, CDR2 SASEGT. The CDR3 contains 16 residues.

This clonotype has a handful of counts. The rearrangement uses TRBV6-6 and TRBJ1-2; D perhaps matches TRBD1 (5 bases). The CDR3 consists of 15 residues. Germline V gene lookup returns CDR1 MNHNY and CDR2 SVGAGI (reference sequence). Between the trimmed V and J ends, which lost 0 bases and 2 bases, there was a span of 10 bases. The CDR3 protein is CASSYSRQSNYGYTF. The CDR3 DNA sequence: TGTGCCAGCAGTTACTCGAGACAGTCAAACTATGGCTACACCTTC.

The V and J genes are TRBV4-1 and TRBJ2-2; TRBD1 matches at 7 bases. J lost 0 bases, V lost 3 bases, and 7 bases had no gene match. Germline lookup yields CDR1 MGHRA and CDR2 YSYEKL. CDR3 length: 17 amino acids. The CDR3: CASSHPRQGANTGELFF. In DNA form, the CDR3 reads TGCGCCAGCAGCCATCCCCGGCAGGGGGCGAACACCGGGGAGCTGTTTTTT.

This clonotype has only a few counts. The genes are TRBV13 and TRBJ2-1; 15 bases map to TRBD2. The CDR3 covers 17 residues. Trimming cost V 4 bases and J 8 bases; bases outside gene matches: 9. Germline V CDR1 and CDR2: PRHDT, FYEKMQ (reference sequence). CDR3 amino acids: CASSSRTSGGALDEQFF. The CDR3 DNA reads TGTGCCAGCAGCTCCCGGACTAGCGGGGGGGCCTTGGATGAGCAGTTCTTC.

This clonotype was seen repeatedly, ten times or more. The CDR3 DNA is TGTGCCAGCAGTTTAGTCCGACAGGGTTCGGACTATGGCTACACCTTC. Protein product: CASSLVRQGSDYGYTF. The genes are TRBV12-3 or TRBV12-4 and TRBJ1-2; 7 bases agree with TRBD1. The CDR3 is 16 amino acids. J was trimmed by 3 bases and V by 1 base; bases with no gene match: 8.

This chain connects TRBV28 to TRBJ1-5; D remains unclear. The length of the CDR3 is 15 residues. Germline V gives CDR1 MDHEN, CDR2 SYDVKM. V lost 6 bases to trimming and J lost 0 bases, with 12 bases between them. In DNA form, the CDR3 reads TGTGCCAGCAGGCCCCGGGGTCATAGCAATCAGCCCCAGCATTTT. Residues: CASRPRGHSNQPQHF.

This clonotype has a count of ten or more. V usage is TRBV5-1 and J usage is TRBJ1-1, with no clear D. The CDR3 runs to 13 residues. The V gene's germline CDR1 is SGHRS and CDR2 YFSETQ. Trimming cost V 5 bases and J 4 bases, with 12 bases left between them. The CDR3 loop reads CASRVEGGTEAFF. In nucleotides, the CDR3 is TGCGCCAGCAGGGTCGAGGGAGGCACTGAAGCTTTCTTT.

This clonotype has ten or more counts. In nucleotides, the CDR3 is TGTGCCAGCAGTTACGGGACAAGGAACACTGAAGCTTTCTTT. This gives the protein CASSYGTRNTEAFF. The rearrangement links TRBV6-5 to TRBJ1-1; tentatively, D is TRBD1 (6 bases). There are 14 residues in the CDR3. V shed 2 bases and J shed 1 base, with 8 bases lying between them. Germline lookup yields CDR1 MNHEY and CDR2 SVGAGI.

This rearrangement joins TRBV7-8 to TRBJ1-5; TRBD1 is a possible D gene (5 bases). The CDR3 has 15 amino acids. Germline CDR1 and CDR2: SGHVS and FQNEAQ. V lost 2 bases to trimming and J lost 1 base, with 9 bases between them. The CDR3 region is CASSLLWGSNQPQHF. CDR3 in DNA: TGTGCCAGCAGCTTATTATGGGGGAGCAATCAGCCCCAGCATTTT.

V usage is TRBV10-3 and J usage is TRBJ2-7, with D possibly being TRBD1 or TRBD2 (6 bases each). V lost 9 bases and J 4 bases, leaving 13 bases between the germline ends. Germline CDR1 reads ENHRY; CDR2 reads SYGVKD. This CDR3 has 12 residues. The CDR3: CAMGASAYEQYF. The CDR3 DNA reads as TGTGCCATGGGGGCTAGCGCATACGAGCAGTACTTC.

The chain carries TRBV7-9 and TRBJ2-7, with 13 nucleotides matching TRBD2. The CDR3 is 18 amino acids. Germline CDR1 reads SEHNR; CDR2 reads FQNEAQ (reference sequence). V was clipped by 4 bases and J by 4 bases; unmatched bases: 13. Here the CDR3 reads CASSSRTSGRERRYEQYF. The CDR3 DNA reads TGTGCCAGCAGCTCCCGGACTAGCGGGAGAGAGAGACGTTACGAGCAGTACTTC.

This clonotype came up many times. This chain connects TRBV29-1 to TRBJ1-5; unclear D gene. Germline CDR1 SQVTM, CDR2 ANQGSEA. V was cut by 4 bases and J by 2 bases, with 9 bases left in between. This CDR3 is built from 13 residues. The CDR3 DNA reads TGCAGCGTTGGGGATCTTCGCAATCAGCCCCAGCATTTT. Translating it yields CSVGDLRNQPQHF.

There are a few counts of this clonotype. The V gene is TRBV30, the J gene TRBJ1-1, with no clear D. Per the germline V gene, CDR1 is GTSNPN and CDR2 is SVGIG (reference sequence). The CDR3 totals 11 residues. Trimming took 3 bases from V and 0 from J, leaving 2 bases between them. The CDR3 DNA is TGTGCCTGGAGCCTGAACACTGAAGCTTTCTTT. Amino acids: CAWSLNTEAFF. Supplemented by reference TRBV30 and TRBJ1-1, the full variable domain reads SQTIHQWPATLVQPVGSPLSLECTVEGTSNPNLYWYRQAAGRGLQLLFYSVGIGQISSEVPQNLSASRPQDRQFILSSKKLLLSDSGFYLCAWSLNTEAFFGQGTRLTVV.

This clonotype was counted ten times or more. The chain couples TRBV19 to TRBJ2-1; 9 bases map to TRBD1. The germline gives CDR1 LNHDA, CDR2 SQIVND (reference sequence). V was clipped by 7 bases and J by 10 bases; unmatched bases: 8. CDR3 length: 13 amino acids. DNA of the CDR3: TGTGCCAGTAAACCCGGGGGGACAGGGGAGCAGTTCTTC. Translated: CASKPGGTGEQFF. Full variable domain (missing parts from reference TRBV19 and TRBJ2-1): DGGITQSPKYLFRKEGQNVTLSCEQNLNHDAMYWYRQDPGQGLRLIYYSQIVNDFQKGDIAEGYSVSREKKESFPLTVTSAQKNPTAFYLCASKPGGTGEQFFGPGTRLTVL.

This clonotype has a count of ten or more. The V call is TRBV20-1, the J call TRBJ1-1; D not resolved. From germline, CDR1 is DFQATT and CDR2 SNEGSKA (reference sequence). CDR3 length equals 16 residues. Trimming took 2 bases from V and 0 from J, leaving 16 bases between them. The CDR3 protein is CSARTVKTALNTEAFF. The CDR3 DNA is TGCAGTGCTAGAACGGTAAAGACCGCTTTGAACACTGAAGCTTTCTTT.

This clonotype was recorded a few times. This rearrangement joins TRBV7-2 to TRBJ2-3; D gene ambiguous. CDR3 length equals 16 residues. Trimming pared 0 bases from V and 3 bases from J, leaving 13 bases between. Germline loops: CDR1 SGHTA, CDR2 FQGNSA. CDR3 protein: CASSLAGGYRTDTQYF. The CDR3 coding sequence is TGTGCCAGCAGCTTAGCGGGCGGTTATAGGACAGATACGCAGTATTTT.

This clonotype was seen a few times. The chain joins TRBV25-1 to TRBJ2-7; perhaps TRBD2 as D (5 bases). The germline V gene has CDR1 MGHDK and CDR2 SYGVNS. The CDR3 totals 15 residues. V was pared by 4 bases and J by 2 bases, with 15 bases between. The CDR3 spells CASSAGEGRTYEQYF. CDR3 nucleotides: TGTGCCAGCAGTGCTGGAGAGGGTAGGACCTACGAGCAGTACTTC.

This clonotype turned up a few times. The chain uses TRBV11-2 and TRBJ2-1, with 8 bases lining up with TRBD2. The J segment lost 6 bases and the V segment lost 6 bases, leaving 4 bases of the junction unmatched. This CDR3 is built from 13 residues. CDR1 is SGHAT, CDR2 FQNNGV, per germline. The CDR3: CASRFGGANEQFF. CDR3 sequence (DNA): TGTGCCAGCAGATTCGGGGGGGCCAATGAGCAGTTCTTC.

This clonotype was recorded at least ten times. The rearrangement joins TRBV18 to TRBJ2-1; unclear D gene. Germline CDR1 reads KGHSH; CDR2 reads LQKENI. The length of the CDR3 is 15 residues. The germline V and J ends were trimmed by 1 base and 0 bases, with 7 bases remaining between them. The CDR3 spells CASSPQAYSYNEQFF. In nucleotides, the CDR3 is TGTGCCAGCTCACCACAGGCTTACTCCTACAATGAGCAGTTCTTC.

This clonotype was observed a handful of times. The chain carries TRBV12-3 or TRBV12-4 and TRBJ1-5; no firm D call. V lost 6 bases, J lost 0 bases, and 24 bases lay in between. This CDR3 is built from 19 residues. The CDR3: CASSLTSLDMMYSNQPQHF. CDR3 bases: TGTGCCAGCAGCCTTACCTCCCTAGACATGATGTATAGCAATCAGCCCCAGCATTTT.

This CDR3 is CASTDTKLAGGPTGELFF. CDR3 DNA: TGTGCCAGCACCGATACTAAACTAGCGGGAGGGCCTACCGGGGAGCTGTTTTTT. The chain uses TRBV12-3 or TRBV12-4 and TRBJ2-2, with 13 bases that match TRBD2. Trimming removed 7 bases from V and 5 bases from J; junction bases left unmatched: 13. The CDR3 runs to 18 residues.

This clonotype has only a few counts. The rearrangement uses TRBV14 and TRBJ2-3; D gene unclear. Trimming left V 6 bases short and J 1 base short, with 14 bases between. The CDR3 contains 15 residues. Germline CDR1 reads SGHDN; CDR2 reads FVKESK. The CDR3 DNA reads as TGTGCCAGCAGACGGACCACTATGGGCACAGATACGCAGTATTTT. Translated: CASRRTTMGTDTQYF.